The rows below give T cell receptor beta chains drawn from one sample of a study of blood T cell repertoires in COVID-19. Here immunoSEQ multiplex PCR was the method, and the copy in TCRdb shows in-frame clones only, minus some. Here the sample spans approximately 58,000 clones, about 81% being singletons. Sequenced sample: peripheral blood. These receptors all come from a man in his fifties or sixties with COVID-19, enrolled during active disease. CDR3s include the opening cysteine and the closing phenylalanine or tryptophan. Fields, in order: J gene, clone size, V gene, D gene, CDR3 protein, CDR3 DNA. A D gene is named only where the DNA matches it firmly. Only part of the rows carry a size: once, few, many, or a class if the clone is expanded.

>TRBJ2-2|NA|TRBV13|TRBD2
CASSLGEGRFGGELFF
TGTGCCAGCAGCTTGGGGGAGGGCCGGTTTGGCGGGGAGCTGTTTTTT
>TRBJ2-3|NA|TRBV6-6|NA
CASSSPGLRDTQYF
TGTGCCAGCAGTTCCCCGGGACTCAGGGATACGCAGTATTTT
>TRBJ2-5|NA|TRBV14|TRBD1
CASSPGDRASETQYF
TGTGCCAGCAGCCCGGGCGACAGGGCTTCGGAGACCCAGTACTTC
>TRBJ1-1|NA|TRBV5-4|NA
CASSLGALMNTEAFF
TGTGCCAGCAGCTTGGGGGCGTTGATGAACACTGAAGCTTTCTTT
>TRBJ1-1|once|TRBV19|TRBD1
CASKGQRHMNTEAFF
TGTGCCAGTAAGGGACAGCGACACATGAACACTGAAGCTTTCTTT
>TRBJ1-5|NA|TRBV27|TRBD1
CASRSGQGANQPQHF
TGTGCCAGCAGGTCCGGACAGGGGGCCAATCAGCCCCAGCATTTT
>TRBJ2-2|NA|TRBV6-2/TRBV6-3|TRBD2
CASSYSKRDPYTGELFF
TGTGCCAGCAGTTACTCCAAGCGGGACCCTTACACCGGGGAGCTGTTTTTT
>TRBJ2-2|NA|TRBV11-2|NA
CASSLAARNTGELFF
TGTGCCAGCAGCTTAGCCGCTAGAAACACCGGGGAGCTGTTTTTT
>TRBJ2-7|NA|TRBV21-1|NA
CASSTCYKGGSYEQYF
TGTGCCAGCAGCACATGTTACAAAGGAGGCTCCTACGAGCAGTACTTC
>TRBJ2-7|NA|TRBV30|TRBD2
CAWELAGYYEQYF
TGTGCCTGGGAACTAGCGGGATATTACGAGCAGTACTTC
>TRBJ2-7|once|TRBV14|TRBD1
CASSQVGQGVYEQYF
TGTGCCAGCAGCCAAGTGGGACAGGGGGTCTACGAGCAGTACTTC
>TRBJ2-2|NA|TRBV10-1|NA
CATRLSRIFRNTGELFF
TGCGCCACAAGACTCTCTCGGATTTTTCGGAACACCGGGGAGCTGTTTTTT
>TRBJ1-1|NA|TRBV2|NA
CASSDFIFTGRNTEAFF
TGTGCCAGCAGTGATTTTATTTTTACAGGGAGAAACACTGAAGCTTTCTTT
>TRBJ2-1|NA|TRBV19|TRBD2
CASSTLKSSGPHNEQFF
TGTGCCAGTAGTACTCTCAAATCTAGCGGGCCTCACAATGAGCAGTTCTTC
>TRBJ2-3|NA|TRBV5-8|NA
CASTPRLQGGTDTQYF
TGTGCCAGCACCCCGAGGTTACAGGGTGGAACAGATACGCAGTATTTT
>TRBJ2-2|once|TRBV9|NA
CASSVRGGYTGELFF
TGTGCCAGCAGCGTAAGAGGGGGTTACACCGGGGAGCTGTTTTTT
>TRBJ2-3|few|TRBV6-5|NA
CASKATGLPDTQYF
TGTGCCAGCAAGGCAACAGGGTTGCCAGATACGCAGTATTTT
>TRBJ2-1|NA|TRBV19|TRBD2
CASTSGGREQFF
TGTGCCAGTACTAGCGGGGGGCGTGAGCAGTTCTTC
>TRBJ2-7|NA|TRBV29-1|NA
CSALEGGRAYEQYF
TGCAGCGCGCTAGAGGGGGGGAGGGCCTACGAGCAGTACTTC
>TRBJ1-6|NA|TRBV2|NA
CASSEGGGYNSPLHF
TGTGCCAGCAGTGAGGGAGGCGGCTATAATTCACCCCTCCACTTT
>TRBJ1-2|NA|TRBV5-6|NA
CASREIGQPLNYGYTF
TGTGCCAGCAGAGAAATCGGACAGCCATTGAACTATGGCTACACCTTC
>TRBJ1-5|NA|TRBV6-2/TRBV6-3|NA
CASSYPGERGQPQHF
TGTGCCAGCAGTTACCCTGGCGAGCGGGGACAGCCCCAGCATTTT
>TRBJ1-4|NA|TRBV5-4|TRBD1
CASRLQGPNEKLFF
TGTGCCAGCAGGTTACAGGGGCCTAATGAAAAACTGTTTTTT
>TRBJ2-1|NA|TRBV7-2|TRBD2
CASSLVGSGIANEQFF
TGTGCCAGCAGCTTAGTAGGTAGCGGGATAGCGAATGAGCAGTTCTTC
>TRBJ1-5|NA|TRBV5-1|NA
CASSLGGGDHQPQHF
TGCGCCAGCAGCTTGGGGGGCGGGGACCATCAGCCCCAGCATTTT
>TRBJ2-1|once|TRBV10-3|TRBD1
CAISDPGQGNTYNEQFF
TGTGCCATCAGTGACCCCGGACAGGGTAACACCTACAATGAGCAGTTCTTC
>TRBJ2-2|NA|TRBV7-2|NA
CASSLVEAGELFF
TGTGCCAGCAGCTTAGTAGAGGCCGGGGAGCTGTTTTTT
>TRBJ2-2|NA|TRBV7-8|NA
CASSQRDSAGELFF
TGTGCCAGCAGCCAGAGAGATTCGGCCGGGGAGCTGTTTTTT
>TRBJ2-1|NA|TRBV13|NA
CASSLGQGNNEQFF
TGTGCCAGCAGCTTAGGACAGGGAAACAATGAGCAGTTCTTC
>TRBJ2-1|NA|TRBV19|NA
CASSITRGNEQFF
TGTGCCAGTAGTATAACCAGGGGCAATGAGCAGTTCTTC
>TRBJ2-1|few|TRBV4-1|TRBD2
CASSQDPPSGVQDEQFF
TGCGCCAGCAGCCAAGACCCCCCTAGCGGGGTACAGGATGAGCAGTTCTTC
>TRBJ2-3|few|TRBV11-2|TRBD2
CASSEGLAAGDTQYF
TGTGCCAGCAGCGAAGGACTAGCGGCTGGAGATACGCAGTATTTT